These T cell receptor beta chains were read from a single sample in a study of CD8+ T cells in alopecia areata. Repertoires were generated with immunoSEQ multiplex PCR, while TCRdb's copy carries only in-frame clones and drops some. This repertoire shows tens of thousands of clones, roughly 61% found once; its top ten account for approximately 17%. This material consisted of CD8+ T cells sorted from blood, taken at week 0. The origin of the receptors is a human donor with alopecia areata. The CDR3 runs from the conserved cysteine through the conserved F or W.

length	V	J	CDR3
13	TRBV7-6	TRBJ2-7	CASSKDATYEQYF
12	TRBV29-1	TRBJ2-3	CSVERETDTQYF
14	TRBV4-3	TRBJ1-5	CASSQFRGNQPQHF
17	TRBV7-9	TRBJ2-3	CASSFAWDNDNTDTQYF
15	TRBV9	TRBJ2-2	CASSDQGGTTGELFF
15	TRBV7-8	TRBJ1-5	CASSLGPISNQPQHF
15	TRBV9	TRBJ2-3	CASSVSGGARYTQYF
15	TRBV11-2	TRBJ2-5	CASSPGFWGQETQYF
13	TRBV27	TRBJ2-7	CASSFGTAYEQYF
17	TRBV5-1	TRBJ2-1	CASSLVDSFPSYNEQFF
13	TRBV30	TRBJ2-7	CAWSVRDAYEQYF
14	TRBV13	TRBJ1-6	CASSGGTYNSPLHF
16	TRBV7-9	TRBJ2-7	CASSEAGLAGVYEQYF
18	TRBV13	TRBJ2-7	CASSYSLIDSMGAYEQYF
15	TRBV10-3	TRBJ1-4	CAISESRAANEKLFF
16	TRBV6-5	TRBJ2-1	CASSYSSLAGGNEQFF
13	TRBV28	TRBJ2-7	CASSSSGTYEQYF
16	TRBV4-3	TRBJ2-2	CASSPDSAQATGELFF
14	TRBV30	TRBJ1-2	CAWSVTGEGYGYTF
15	TRBV7-9	TRBJ2-5	CASSSGTSQGETQYF
17	TRBV15	TRBJ2-1	CATSRDYEGSIYNEQFF
15	TRBV5-6	TRBJ1-2	CASSLVRTGDYGYTF
16	TRBV7-9	TRBJ1-2	CASSPRTGGGVYGYTF
14	TRBV4-1	TRBJ2-7	CASSQDFGAAEQYF
15	TRBV28	TRBJ2-6	CASRITGAGANVLTF
18	TRBV7-9	TRBJ1-2	CASSSNRGGIPANYGYTF
19	TRBV7-9	TRBJ2-3	CASSFSSFNSGENTDTQYF
12	TRBV7-8	TRBJ1-6	CASSLVGSPLHF
16	TRBV2	TRBJ2-1	CASSPYLAGSYNEQFF
12	TRBV30	TRBJ2-1	CAWSAGYDEQFF
16	TRBV15	TRBJ2-7	CATSRGATSVPYEQYF
14	TRBV4-3	TRBJ2-3	CASSQGDQRDTQYF
13	TRBV23-1	TRBJ1-2	CASSQLGGDGYTF
15	TRBV6-9	TRBJ2-7	CASSYCPGLAYEQYF
16	TRBV15	TRBJ2-1	CATSREQRSSYNEQFF
17	TRBV4-3	TRBJ2-3	CASSPGGAGAFTDTQYF
15	TRBV5-5	TRBJ2-5	CASSLYGPDKETQYF
12	TRBV27	TRBJ2-7	CASSLVGDEQYF
13	TRBV30	TRBJ2-7	CASTGDPSYEQYF
15	TRBV27	TRBJ2-7	CASSLPGGSPYEQYF
16	TRBV4-1	TRBJ2-7	CASSQDSADRDYEQYF
12	TRBV7-2	TRBJ1-3	CATAAFGDTIYF
8	TRBV28	TRBJ2-7	CATSDGAF
15	TRBV28	TRBJ1-3	CASRDGRFSGNTIYF